This is a list of T cell receptor beta chains from one sample in a study of cytotoxic CD8 clonotypes in ibrutinib-treated CLL. Profiled with immunoSEQ multiplex PCR; TCRdb holds only in-frame clones, not every one. The sample consists of about 200,000 clones, around three quarters of them appearing once. Sequencing was performed on PBMCs, taken after 24 months of ibrutinib treatment. The receptors derive from a human donor with chronic lymphocytic leukemia. The CDR3 runs from the conserved cysteine through the conserved F or W. The D gene is left open where the match is weak. Clone size, where shown, is once, few, many, or a class for clones that have expanded.

>-|TRBV27|TRBJ2-1|-
TGTGCCAGCAGCGGTAGGACCGCCATAGGGCAGTTCTTC
CASSGRTAIGQFF
>few|TRBV15|TRBJ2-7|-
TGTGCCACCAGCAGAGATCATAGCAACGAGCAGTACTTC
CATSRDHSNEQYF
>few|TRBV4-2|TRBJ2-1|TRBD2
TGTGCCAGCAGCCAAGAACCACTAGCGGGGGAGCAGTTCTTC
CASSQEPLAGEQFF
>-|TRBV7-2|TRBJ2-1|-
TGTGCCAGCAGCTTAGTAGGGACTGAGCAGTTCTTC
CASSLVGTEQFF
>-|TRBV7-9|TRBJ2-7|TRBD1
TGTGCCAGCGATGAGGGGGCCTCCTACGAGCAGTACTTC
CASDEGASYEQYF
>few|TRBV4-1|TRBJ2-3|-
TGCGCCAGCAGCCAAGGATATGCAGGGAAGACCACAGATACGCAGTATTTT
CASSQGYAGKTTDTQYF
>-|TRBV10-1|TRBJ2-1|TRBD2
TGCGCCAGCAGTGAGGGGCGACTAGCGGGGTCATACAATGAGCAGTTCTTC
CASSEGRLAGSYNEQFF
>-|TRBV11-2|TRBJ2-3|-
TGTGCCAGCAGCTTAGCAGAAAGCACAGATACGCAGTATTTT
CASSLAESTDTQYF
>-|TRBV7-7|TRBJ2-3|TRBD1
TGTGCCAGCAGCCTCGGACAGGGCGGGGAGAGAGATACGCAGTATTTT
CASSLGQGGERDTQYF
>-|TRBV6-6|TRBJ1-5|TRBD1
TGTGCCAGCAGTTACTACGGGACAGGGGGCGGGACCCAGCATTTT
CASSYYGTGGGTQHF
>-|TRBV7-2|TRBJ2-5|-
TGTGCCAGCAGCGAGGCTTGGGCAGAGACCCAGTACTTC
CASSEAWAETQYF
>-|TRBV5-1|TRBJ2-5|TRBD2
TGCGCCAGCAGCTCCGGGACTAGCGTAGAAGAGACCCAGTACTTC
CASSSGTSVEETQYF
>few|TRBV7-2|TRBJ1-1|-
TGTGCCAGCAGCCCCGCCAGGGAGTACACTGAAGCTTTCTTT
CASSPAREYTEAFF
>few|TRBV18|TRBJ1-2|-
TGTGCCAGCTCACCACCATCAGAGGTTAAGGGTGGCTACACCTTC
CASSPPSEVKGGYTF
>-|TRBV9|TRBJ2-1|TRBD1
TGTGCCAGCAGCCCCGGAGGCCGACAGGGAGAGCAGTTCTTC
CASSPGGRQGEQFF
>-|TRBV30|TRBJ2-7|TRBD2
TGTGCCTGGAGTGTACTGGCGGGAGGTGGCGAGCAGTACTTC
CAWSVLAGGGEQYF
>-|TRBV15|TRBJ2-2|-
TGTGCCACCGGACAGGTCTGGACTAGGTCGTACACCGGGGAGCTGTTTTTT
CATGQVWTRSYTGELFF
>-|TRBV5-6|TRBJ2-3|-
TGTGCCAGCAGCTTGTTGGGGGGAAAAAGGCGAGATACGCAGTATTTT
CASSLLGGKRRDTQYF
>-|TRBV4-3|TRBJ2-3|-
TGCGCCAGCAGCAGAGTTTTGCCAGATACGCAGTATTTT
CASSRVLPDTQYF
>-|TRBV7-2|TRBJ1-1|-
TGTGCCAGCAGCTTAGGGAGGGGAGCTTTCTTT
CASSLGRGAFF
>-|TRBV10-3|TRBJ2-2|TRBD2
TGTGCCATCACCCCGGGACTAGCGGGAGGGGTCGGGGAGCTGTTTTTT
CAITPGLAGGVGELFF
>-|TRBV18|TRBJ1-4|-
TGTGCCAGCACCGAAGACGGGTATAATGAAAAACTGTTTTTT
CASTEDGYNEKLFF
>few|TRBV7-9|TRBJ1-2|-
TGTGCCAGCAGCTTAGGCCGACCGAGGTTGGCATATGGCTACACCTTC
CASSLGRPRLAYGYTF
>-|TRBV7-2|TRBJ2-7|-
TGTGCCAGCAGCTTAGCAACAGGGCACTCCTACGAGCAGTACTTC
CASSLATGHSYEQYF
>few|TRBV15|TRBJ1-4|-
TGTGCCACCAGCAGAGATACCAGCCGTGAAAAACTGTTTTTT
CATSRDTSREKLFF
>-|TRBV28|TRBJ2-7|TRBD1
TGTGGGACAGGTACGAGCTCCTACGAGCAGTACTTC
CGTGTSSYEQYF
>-|TRBV5-1|TRBJ2-1|TRBD2
TGCGCCAGCAGCACGCGGGGACTAGCGGGAGGAGTCTACAATGAGCAGTTCTTC
CASSTRGLAGGVYNEQFF
>few|TRBV7-3|TRBJ2-3|-
TGTGCCAGCAGAGCCGGCGGCACAGATACGCAGTATTTT
CASRAGGTDTQYF
>-|TRBV27|TRBJ2-1|TRBD2
TGTGCCAGCACCCTAGGGACTAGCGGCCACAATGAGCAGTTCTTC
CASTLGTSGHNEQFF
>-|TRBV19|TRBJ2-7|-
TGTGCCAGTAGTATGTCCATGGGGGGACAATCCTACGAGCAGTACTTC
CASSMSMGGQSYEQYF
>-|TRBV5-1|TRBJ2-3|TRBD1
TGCGCCAGCAGCTCCGGGACAGTCACAGATACGCAGTATTTT
CASSSGTVTDTQYF